The following is a T cell receptor beta chain sequence with its context. The germline gives CDR1 SGHTA, CDR2 FQGNSA. V was clipped by 1 base and J by 4 bases; unmatched bases: 3. The length of the CDR3 is 15 residues. This sample was taken from a study of blood T cell repertoires in COVID-19. Background on the study: The United States, Italy and Spain provided the acute and convalescent COVID-19 samples. From T cells, B-cell-depleted T cells, or PBMCs came the material, which was cDNA or gDNA.

Original analysis: Reference gene primer amplification gave estimated nucleated cell counts. The assay was immunoSEQ multiplex PCR, and TCRdb's table has in-frame clones only and misses some. That table furnishes V, J and clone size, whereas the DNA furnished D and trimming. This sample has over 300,000 clones, with about 89% found just once. The specimen was peripheral blood. The gene calls are TRBV7-2 and TRBJ2-1, with 8 bases matching TRBD1. This sequence originates from a man aged 18 to 29 who had recovered from COVID-19. The chain's CDR3 is CASSLGRDRYNEQFF. The CDR3 DNA is TGTGCCAGCAGCTTAGGTAGGGACAGGTACAATGAGCAGTTCTTC.